This TCR beta chain was captured by sequencing in a study of blood T cell repertoires in COVID-19. Sequencing was performed with immunoSEQ multiplex PCR; in TCRdb, only in-frame clones are kept and a portion is missing. This sample yields approximately 170,000 clones, of which about 88% are seen a single time; roughly 2% belongs to the top ten. The CDR3 loop spans 13 amino acids. V lost 2 bases and J lost 6; bases outside the gene matches: 3. Germline assignment: CDR1 MGHDK and CDR2 SYGVNS. The rearrangement joins TRBV25-1 to TRBJ2-5; 7 bases line up with TRBD1. Sequencing used peripheral blood. The receptor's source is a man between 50 and 59 years old who had recovered from COVID-19. The CDR3 is CASSEEGAKTQYF. Here the CDR3 DNA reads TGTGCCAGCAGTGAAGAGGGGGCGAAGACCCAGTACTTC.